These 15 T cell receptor beta chains originate from one sample sequenced in a study of a mutant IDH1 vaccine in newly diagnosed glioma. Their antigen targets remain unknown. The data were produced by immunoSEQ multiplex PCR, yet TCRdb's version contains in-frame clones alone and is incomplete. Of some 38,000 clones listed, 75% to 80% were seen once; the top ten hold roughly 5.5%. As to time point: week 5, during vaccination. Vaccination comprised doses that each held 300 ug of mutant IDH1 20-mer peptide, plus topical imiquimod. Sequencing was performed on PBMCs, taken from a glioma patient whose treatment included an IDH1 peptide vaccine. These receptor sequences come from a middle-aged man with glioma.

This chain uses TRBV5-1 with TRBJ2-3; TRBD2 matches at 12 bases. The germline gives CDR1 SGHRS, CDR2 YFSETQ. The CDR3 has 21 amino acids. Trimming at V came to 4 bases and at J to 4 bases, leaving 22 bases not matched to a gene. The CDR3: CASSDAYAASGGVGPADTQYF. The CDR3 DNA follows: TGCGCCAGCAGCGACGCCTATGCGGCTAGCGGGGGGGTCGGGCCCGCAGATACGCAGTATTTT.

This chain joins TRBV6-1 and TRBJ1-6; 10 nucleotides match TRBD1. The CDR3 covers 18 residues. Per the germline V gene, CDR1 is MNHNS and CDR2 is SASEGT. The J segment lost 10 bases and the V segment lost 0 bases, leaving 12 bases of the junction unmatched. CDR3: CASSEATDRGLPRSPLHF. CDR3 nucleotide sequence: TGTGCCAGCAGTGAAGCGACCGACAGGGGGCTACCACGATCACCCCTCCACTTT.

The chain employs TRBV29-1 and TRBJ1-3; a possible D gene is TRBD1 (5 bases). Trimming left V 7 bases short and J 4 bases short, with 17 bases between. This CDR3 has 14 residues. Looked up from germline, CDR1 is SQVTM and CDR2 is ANQGSEA. The CDR3 nucleotides are TGCAGCGCCGCCATGGTAAAGGGGGGAAACACCATATATTTT. It codes for CSAAMVKGGNTIYF.

The chain joins TRBV7-2 to TRBJ1-2; no reliable D call. This CDR3 spans 16 amino acids. CDR1 is SGHTA and CDR2 is FQGNSA in the germline V gene. Trimming left V 7 bases short and J 6 bases short, with 24 bases between. The CDR3 is CASILRVQRPGDGYTF. CDR3 DNA sequence: TGTGCCAGCATCCTTAGGGTGCAGAGGCCAGGCGATGGCTACACCTTC.

The chain links TRBV6-6 to TRBJ1-4; D is perhaps TRBD1 (6 bases). The CDR3 sequence is 14 residues long. The ends were cut back, 6 bases at V and 0 bases at J, with 8 bases in the middle. The germline V gene encodes CDR1 MNHNY and CDR2 SVGAGI (reference sequence). The CDR3 bases are TGTGCCAGCAGGGGACAAACAACTAATGAAAAACTGTTTTTT. It codes for CASRGQTTNEKLFF.

The chain couples TRBV29-1 to TRBJ2-5, with unresolved D. Trimming removed 5 bases at V and 2 bases at J, with 9 bases between. The germline V gene has CDR1 SQVTM and CDR2 ANQGSEA. This CDR3 is built from 12 residues. The CDR3 DNA is TGCAGCGTTCGGTTTTCTCAAGAGACCCAGTACTTC. Translated: CSVRFSQETQYF.

The chain joins TRBV7-2 to TRBJ1-3; TRBD1 might be the D (5 bases). Trimming took off 8 bases at V and 1 base at J, with 12 bases between the two ends. CDR1 SGHTA and CDR2 FQGNSA come from the germline V gene. The CDR3 spans 14 residues. CDR3 in amino acids: CASGSGGSGNTIYF. The CDR3 bases are TGTGCCAGCGGAAGTGGGGGATCTGGAAACACCATATATTTT.

Only a few counts were recorded for this clone. The rearrangement uses TRBV10-3 and TRBJ2-1; D not resolved. V lost 4 bases and J 7 bases, leaving 5 bases between the germline ends. This CDR3 region has 11 residues. The germline CDR1 and CDR2 sequences are ENHRY and SYGVKD. CDR3 nucleotide sequence: TGTGCCATCAGTGTGGGGAATGAGCAGTTCTTC. This sequence encodes CAISVGNEQFF.

The chain combines TRBV5-1 with TRBJ2-5, with D possibly TRBD2 on 6 matching bases. The CDR3 extends over 15 amino acids. The germline CDR1 and CDR2 sequences are SGHRS and YFSETQ. The germline V and J ends were trimmed by 0 bases and 5 bases, with 14 bases remaining between them. CDR3 in DNA: TGCGCCAGCAGCTTGGACATGACTAGGCGGGAGACCCAGTACTTC. It specifies CASSLDMTRRETQYF.

For the CDR3, the DNA is TGTGCCACCAGCAGAGATCGATCCTCTGGGGCCAACGTCCTGACTTTC. Translation gives CATSRDRSSGANVLTF. The genes are TRBV15 and TRBJ2-6, with unresolved D. With 0 bases removed from V and 0 bases from J, the gap between germline ends came to 6 bases. CDR3 length: 16 amino acids. The V gene's germline CDR1 is LNHNV and CDR2 YYDKDF (reference sequence).

The chain recombines TRBV5-1 with TRBJ1-1; 10 nucleotides agree with TRBD1. The trim removed 7 bases at V and 2 bases at J, leaving 11 bases unmatched. Germline CDR1 reads SGHRS; CDR2 reads YFSETQ. The CDR3 contains 16 residues. CDR3: CASCDLTGGTNTEAFF. CDR3 DNA: TGCGCCAGCTGCGATCTGACAGGGGGCACTAACACTGAAGCTTTCTTT.

The chain couples TRBV5-1 to TRBJ2-7; 7 bases align to TRBD2. J gave up 0 bases and V 6 bases, and 6 bases lay outside the gene matches. This CDR3 spans 14 amino acids. The germline CDR1 and CDR2 sequences are SGHRS and YFSETQ. This CDR3 is CASKPSGTSYEQYF. DNA of the CDR3: TGCGCCAGCAAACCTAGCGGTACCTCCTACGAGCAGTACTTC. Full variable domain (outside the CDR3, taken from reference TRBV5-1 and TRBJ2-7): KAGVTQTPRYLIKTRGQQVTLSCSPISGHRSVSWYQQTPGQGLQFLFEYFSETQRNKGNFPGRFSGRQFSNSRSEMNVSTLELGDSALYLCASKPSGTSYEQYFGPGTRLTVT.

The chain couples TRBV6-5 to TRBJ1-6; the D gene is possibly TRBD1 (5 bases). The V and J ends lost 1 base and 7 bases respectively, with 8 bases between them. Germline CDR1 and CDR2: MNHEY and SVGAGI. There are 14 residues in the CDR3. Written as DNA, the CDR3 is TGTGCCAGCAGTTACTGGGGGAGCAATTCACCCCTCCACTTT. It yields the protein CASSYWGSNSPLHF.

The chain recombines TRBV7-8 with TRBJ1-1; no clear D. Germline V lookup: CDR1 SGHVS, CDR2 FQNEAQ. CDR3 length: 14 amino acids. Trimming pared 1 base from V and 3 bases from J, leaving 9 bases between. CDR3 bases: TGTGCCAGCAGCTTAGGAAGTAGAGACACTGAAGCTTTCTTT. This translates into CASSLGSRDTEAFF. The full variable domain, its missing parts supplied by reference TRBV7-8 and TRBJ1-1, is GAGVSQSPRYKVAKRGQDVALRCDPISGHVSLFWYQQALGQGPEFLTYFQNEAQLDKSGLPSDRFFAERPEGSVSTLKIQRTQQEDSAVYLCASSLGSRDTEAFFGQGTRLTVV.

The V gene is TRBV18, the J gene TRBJ2-5; 9 nucleotides align to TRBD1. CDR1 and CDR2 (germline): KGHSH, LQKENI. The CDR3 is 14 amino acids. V lost 5 bases and J lost 5; bases outside the gene matches: 6. CDR3 sequence: CASSSRTGDETQYF. The CDR3 coding sequence is TGTGCCAGCTCATCCCGGACAGGGGATGAGACCCAGTACTTC.